The 9 T cell receptor beta chains below all came from one sample that was sequenced in a study of cytomegalovirus exposure and HLA in healthy donors. Both 60 Vbeta primers and 13 Jbeta primers went into the PCR. The table came from immunoSEQ multiplex PCR; TCRdb's copy has only in-frame clones and leaves some out. The top ten clones hold about 4.6% of a sample with approximately 200,000 clones, 70% to 80% of them seen once. The sample was PBMCs. The receptors shown here come from a woman between 25 and 40 years old in good health and CMV-seropositive.

The V call is TRBV6-1, the J call TRBJ1-4; TRBD1 agrees at 7 bases. Germline CDR1 is MNHNS and CDR2 is SASEGT. CDR3 length: 17 amino acids. J was trimmed by 8 bases and V by 4 bases; bases with no gene match: 16. The CDR3 loop reads CASSAKLPTGRGEKLFF. The CDR3 DNA reads as TGTGCCAGCAGTGCGAAACTTCCGACAGGGCGGGGAGAAAAACTGTTTTTT.

This chain uses TRBV9 with TRBJ2-7, with TRBD2 matching 12 bases. The CDR3 consists of 18 residues. The V and J ends lost 4 bases and 1 base, in that order; junction bases with no gene match: 12. Germline V gene sequence: CDR1 SGDLS, CDR2 YYNGEE. The CDR3, as DNA: TGTGCCAGCAGCCCCCGGGGGCTAGCGGGAGGGCCTTCCTACGAGCAGTACTTC. Protein product: CASSPRGLAGGPSYEQYF.

V gene TRBV21-1 combines with J gene TRBJ1-1; TRBD1 is the table's D call and was not checked against the DNA. TRBV21-1 is designated a pseudogene. This CDR3 is built from 13 residues. CDR3 sequence reads: CASSKVLDKEAFF. As DNA, the CDR3 is TGTGCCAGCAGCAAAGTATTGGACAAGGAAGCTTTCTTT.

V usage is TRBV4-3 and J usage is TRBJ1-5; unclear D gene. The germline CDR1 and CDR2 sequences are LGHNA and YSLEER. The CDR3 has 15 residues. Trimming took 6 bases from V and 1 from J, leaving 13 bases between them. For the CDR3, the DNA is TGCGCCAGCAGTCGCGGGGTTGGGAGCAATCAGCCCCAGCATTTT. It is translated as CASSRGVGSNQPQHF.

The rearrangement uses TRBV6-5 and TRBJ2-5, with D maybe TRBD1 (5 bases). From germline, CDR1 is MNHEY and CDR2 SVGAGI. The germline V and J ends were trimmed by 10 bases and 7 bases, with 22 bases remaining between them. The CDR3 is 14 residues long. The CDR3, as DNA: TGTGCCACTTGGGGCCCGAACCAGAAAGGGACCCAGTACTTC. Translated, it gives CATWGPNQKGTQYF.

The chain recombines TRBV7-9 with TRBJ1-1, with a possible D match to TRBD1 (6 bases). This CDR3 comprises 14 residues. Germline CDR1 SEHNR, CDR2 FQNEAQ (reference sequence). The ends were cut back, 4 bases at V and 0 bases at J, with 9 bases in the middle. The CDR3, as DNA: TGTGCCAGCAGCTCCGGACAGATGAACACTGAAGCTTTCTTT. It encodes CASSSGQMNTEAFF.

The V gene is TRBV6-1, the J gene TRBJ1-6, with TRBD1 identical over 7 bases. CDR1 and CDR2 from the germline V gene are MNHNS and SASEGT. The CDR3 has 15 amino acids. Trimming removed 6 bases from V and 2 bases from J; junction bases left unmatched: 4. In DNA form, the CDR3 reads TGTGCCAGCAGGCCACAGGGGCCCTATAATTCACCCCTCCACTTT. It specifies CASRPQGPYNSPLHF.

V gene TRBV9 combines with J gene TRBJ2-6, with a tentative D call TRBD2 (5 bases). Germline values: CDR1 SGDLS, CDR2 YYNGEE. V was trimmed by 4 bases and J by 2 bases, leaving 19 bases between them. This CDR3 comprises 18 residues. The DNA of the CDR3 is TGTGCCAGCAGCCCCTTCGTGGCCCCCGGGGCTGGGGCCAACGTCCTGACTTTC. It yields the protein CASSPFVAPGAGANVLTF. Full variable domain (outside the CDR3, taken from reference TRBV9 and TRBJ2-6): DSGVTQTPKHLITATGQRVTLRCSPRSGDLSVYWYQQSLDQGLQFLIQYYNGEERAKGNILERFSAQQFPDLHSELNLSSLELGDSALYFCASSPFVAPGAGANVLTFGAGSRLTVL.

The V gene is TRBV7-2, the J gene TRBJ1-2, with a weak D call TRBD1 (6 bases). V dropped 4 bases and J dropped 2 bases, with 14 bases sitting between them. Germline CDR1 is SGHTA and CDR2 is FQGNSA. The CDR3 has 15 amino acids. The CDR3 bases are TGTGCCAGCAGCTCATATCCAGGGGTCAACTATGGCTACACCTTC. This codes for CASSSYPGVNYGYTF.